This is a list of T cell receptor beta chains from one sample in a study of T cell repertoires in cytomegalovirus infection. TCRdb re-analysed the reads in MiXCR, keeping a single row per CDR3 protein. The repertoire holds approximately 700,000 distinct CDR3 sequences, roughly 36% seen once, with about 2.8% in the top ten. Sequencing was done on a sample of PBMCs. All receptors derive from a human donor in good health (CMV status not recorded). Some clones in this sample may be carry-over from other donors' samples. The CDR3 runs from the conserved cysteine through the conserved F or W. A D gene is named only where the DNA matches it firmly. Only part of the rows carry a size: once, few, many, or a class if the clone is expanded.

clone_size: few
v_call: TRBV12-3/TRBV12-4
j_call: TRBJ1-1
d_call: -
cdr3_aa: CASSLPSSGWYTEAFF
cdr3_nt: TGTGCCAGCAGTTTACCCTCTTCGGGGTGGTACACTGAAGCTTTCTTT

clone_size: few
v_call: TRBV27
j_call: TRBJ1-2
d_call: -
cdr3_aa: CASSTHNYGYTF
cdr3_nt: TGTGCCAGCAGTACTCACAACTATGGCTACACCTTC

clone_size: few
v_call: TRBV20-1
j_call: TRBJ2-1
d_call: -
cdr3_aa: CSARAPLLNEQFF
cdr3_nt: TGCAGTGCTAGAGCGCCACTTCTCAATGAGCAGTTCTTC

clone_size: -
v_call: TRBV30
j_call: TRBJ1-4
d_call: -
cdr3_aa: CAWNPHLSGKLFF
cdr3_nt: TGTGCCTGGAACCCCCACCTCTCCGGAAAACTGTTTTTT

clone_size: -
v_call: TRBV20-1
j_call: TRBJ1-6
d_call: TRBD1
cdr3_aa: CSASSLTGVKSPLHF
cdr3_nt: TGCAGTGCCTCGAGTTTGACAGGGGTAAAATCACCCCTCCACTTT

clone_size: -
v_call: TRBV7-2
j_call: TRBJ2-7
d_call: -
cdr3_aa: CASSFRDGGFYDQYF
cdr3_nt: TGTGCCAGCAGCTTCCGGGACGGGGGTTTCTACGATCAGTACTTC

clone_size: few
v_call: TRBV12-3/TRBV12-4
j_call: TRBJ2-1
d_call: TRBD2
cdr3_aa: CASSLRPSGVDNEQFF
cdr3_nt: TGTGCCAGCAGTTTACGTCCTAGCGGGGTTGACAATGAGCAGTTCTTC

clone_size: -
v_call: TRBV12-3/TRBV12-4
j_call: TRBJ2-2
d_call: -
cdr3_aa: CASSRAPGPISRTGELFF
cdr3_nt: TGTGCCAGCAGCCGAGCCCCGGGACCCATATCGCGCACCGGGGAGCTGTTTTTT

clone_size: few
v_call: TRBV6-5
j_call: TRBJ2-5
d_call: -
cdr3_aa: CASSYEGDEETQYF
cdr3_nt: TGTGCCAGCAGTTACGAAGGGGATGAGGAGACCCAGTACTTC

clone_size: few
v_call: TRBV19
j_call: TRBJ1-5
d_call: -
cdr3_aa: CASTSASRVQPQHF
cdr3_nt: TGTGCCAGTACATCGGCCTCTCGGGTTCAGCCCCAGCATTTT

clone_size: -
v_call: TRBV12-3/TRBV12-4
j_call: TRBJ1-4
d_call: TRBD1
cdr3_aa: CASSRQGGEKLFF
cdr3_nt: TGTGCCAGCAGTAGACAGGGTGGCGAAAAACTGTTTTTT

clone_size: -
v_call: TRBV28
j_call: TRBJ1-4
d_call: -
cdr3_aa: CASSFTIRGEKLFF
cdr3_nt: TGTGCCAGCAGTTTCACAATTAGGGGAGAAAAACTGTTTTTT

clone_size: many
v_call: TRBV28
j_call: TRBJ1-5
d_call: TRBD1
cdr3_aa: CASSLLVDRGRIQPQHF
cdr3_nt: TGTGCCAGCAGTTTATTGGTGGACAGGGGGCGAATTCAGCCCCAGCATTTT

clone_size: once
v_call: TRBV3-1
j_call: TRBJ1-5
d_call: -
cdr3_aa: CARSQSPGVNQPQHF
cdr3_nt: TGTGCCAGAAGCCAAAGCCCGGGGGTCAATCAGCCCCAGCATTTT

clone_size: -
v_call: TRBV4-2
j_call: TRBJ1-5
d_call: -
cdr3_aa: CASSQDKGDQPQHF
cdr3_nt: TGTGCCAGCAGCCAAGATAAAGGGGATCAGCCCCAGCATTTT

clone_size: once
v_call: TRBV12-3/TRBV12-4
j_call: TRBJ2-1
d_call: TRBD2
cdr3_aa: CASSAPQRGNNEQFF
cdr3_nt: TGTGCCAGCAGTGCCCCCCAGCGGGGCAACAATGAGCAGTTCTTC

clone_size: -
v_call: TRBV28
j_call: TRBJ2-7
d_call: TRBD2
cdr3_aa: CASSFRTYGLGLTYEQYF
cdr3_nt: TGTGCCAGCAGTTTTAGGACTTATGGACTAGGCCTTACCTACGAGCAGTACTTC

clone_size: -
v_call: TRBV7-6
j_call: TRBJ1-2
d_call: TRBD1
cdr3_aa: CASSLRQGAGYGYTF
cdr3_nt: TGTGCCAGCAGCTTAAGACAGGGGGCTGGCTATGGCTACACCTTC

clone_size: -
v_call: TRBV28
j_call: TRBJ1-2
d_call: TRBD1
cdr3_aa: CASSPPAGTGGGWAF
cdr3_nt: TGTGCCAGCAGTCCTCCCGCCGGGACAGGGGGAGGGTGGGCCTTC

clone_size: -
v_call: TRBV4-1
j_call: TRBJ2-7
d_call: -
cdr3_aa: CASSTTTSGSYEQYF
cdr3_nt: TGCGCCAGCAGCACGACCACGAGTGGCTCCTACGAGCAGTACTTC

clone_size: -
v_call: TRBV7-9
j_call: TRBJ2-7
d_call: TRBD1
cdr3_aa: CASSIEDRGIEEQYF
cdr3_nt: TGTGCCAGCAGCATCGAGGACAGGGGGATTGAGGAGCAGTACTTC

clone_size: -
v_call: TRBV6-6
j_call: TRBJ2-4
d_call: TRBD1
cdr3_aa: CASSSWTGLAKNIQYF
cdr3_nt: TGTGCCAGCAGTTCCTGGACAGGGTTAGCCAAAAACATTCAGTACTTC

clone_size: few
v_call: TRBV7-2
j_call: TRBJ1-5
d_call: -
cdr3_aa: CASSFLKGPNQPQHF
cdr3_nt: TGTGCCAGCAGCTTTCTGAAAGGACCCAATCAGCCCCAGCATTTT

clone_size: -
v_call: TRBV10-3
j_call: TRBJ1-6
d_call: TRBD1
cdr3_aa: CASGALTGKDSPLHF
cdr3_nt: TGTGCCTCTGGTGCACTGACAGGGAAGGACTCACCCCTCCACTTT

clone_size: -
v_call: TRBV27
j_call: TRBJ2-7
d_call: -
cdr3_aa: CASNHPLGEQYF
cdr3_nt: TGTGCCAGCAATCACCCCCTTGGCGAGCAGTACTTC

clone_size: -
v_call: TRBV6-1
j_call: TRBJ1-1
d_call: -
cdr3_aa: CASSEVTAGWTEAFF
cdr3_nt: TGTGCCAGCAGTGAAGTAACAGCAGGATGGACTGAAGCTTTCTTT

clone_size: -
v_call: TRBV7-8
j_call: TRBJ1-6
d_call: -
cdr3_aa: CASSHGTGSSYNSPLHF
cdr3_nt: TGTGCCAGCAGCCATGGGACCGGGAGCTCCTATAATTCACCCCTCCACTTT

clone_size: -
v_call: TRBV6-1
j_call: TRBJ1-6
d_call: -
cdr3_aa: CASSDSSYNSPLHF
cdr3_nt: TGTGCCAGCAGCGACAGCTCCTATAATTCACCCCTCCACTTT

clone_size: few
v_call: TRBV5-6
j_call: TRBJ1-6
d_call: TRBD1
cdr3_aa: CASSTGTGHSPLHF
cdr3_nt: TGTGCCAGCAGTACCGGGACAGGGCATTCACCCCTCCACTTT

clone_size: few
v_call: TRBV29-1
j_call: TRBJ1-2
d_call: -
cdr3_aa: CSVLDSTRYTF
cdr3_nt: TGCAGCGTGCTGGACAGCACTCGCTACACCTTC

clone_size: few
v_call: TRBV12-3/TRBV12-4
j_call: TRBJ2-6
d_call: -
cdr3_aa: CASSFRGAGANVLTF
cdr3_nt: TGTGCCAGCAGTTTCAGGGGCGCTGGGGCCAACGTCCTGACTTTC

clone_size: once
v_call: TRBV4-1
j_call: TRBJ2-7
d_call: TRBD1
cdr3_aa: CASSEIATGPSYEQYF
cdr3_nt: TGCGCCAGCAGCGAAATTGCGACAGGGCCCTCCTACGAGCAGTACTTC

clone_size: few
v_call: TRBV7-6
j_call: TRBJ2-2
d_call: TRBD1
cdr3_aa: CASRTGGTGELANTGELFF
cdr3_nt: TGTGCCAGCAGGACGGGGGGGACAGGGGAGCTCGCGAACACCGGGGAGCTGTTTTTT

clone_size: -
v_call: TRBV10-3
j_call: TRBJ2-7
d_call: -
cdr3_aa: CAISERDTGEQYF
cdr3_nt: TGTGCCATCAGCGAGCGGGACACGGGCGAGCAGTACTTC

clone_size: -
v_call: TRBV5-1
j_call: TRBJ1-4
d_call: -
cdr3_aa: CASSRGQGTEKLFF
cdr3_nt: TGCGCCAGCAGCCGGGGGCAGGGGACTGAAAAACTGTTTTTT

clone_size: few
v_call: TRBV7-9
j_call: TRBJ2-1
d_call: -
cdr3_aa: CASSQSLVPDPNEQFF
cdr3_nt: TGTGCCAGCAGCCAATCACTAGTTCCGGACCCCAATGAGCAGTTCTTC

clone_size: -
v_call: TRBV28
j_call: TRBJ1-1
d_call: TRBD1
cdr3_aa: CASRSTGLNTEAFF
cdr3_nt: TGTGCCAGCAGGTCGACAGGGCTGAACACTGAAGCTTTCTTT

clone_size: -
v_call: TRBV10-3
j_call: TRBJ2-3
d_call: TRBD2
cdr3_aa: CAISEPGGRGDTQYF
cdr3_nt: TGTGCCATCAGTGAGCCGGGGGGGCGAGGAGATACGCAGTATTTT

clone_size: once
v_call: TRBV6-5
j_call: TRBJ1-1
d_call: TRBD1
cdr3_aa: CASSLDREGLNTEAFF
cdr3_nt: TGTGCCAGCAGCCTGGACAGGGAGGGTTTGAACACTGAAGCTTTCTTT

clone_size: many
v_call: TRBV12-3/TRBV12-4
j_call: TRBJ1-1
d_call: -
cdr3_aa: CASSPRPDNTEAFF
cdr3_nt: TGTGCCAGCAGTCCGCGGCCAGACAACACTGAAGCTTTCTTT

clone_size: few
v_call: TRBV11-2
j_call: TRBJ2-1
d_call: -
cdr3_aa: CASSPRLVNNEQFF
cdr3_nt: TGTGCCAGCAGCCCTAGACTAGTGAACAATGAGCAGTTCTTC